This T cell receptor beta chain was found in a study of shared clonotypes between healthy human individuals. The assay was immunoSEQ multiplex PCR, and TCRdb's table has in-frame clones only and misses some. The sample lists fewer than 1 million clones, 90% to 98% occurring once. Trimming cost V 3 bases and J 1 base, with 13 bases left between them. Germline CDR1 SGHDN, CDR2 FVKESK. CDR3 length: 16 residues. Positively selected for CCR7, the CD45RO-negative cells used as naive CD8 cells excluded terminally differentiated effector memory CD45RA+ cells. The sample holds one count of this clone. The chain combines TRBV14 with TRBJ2-1, with a possible D match to TRBD1 (7 bases). The sample taken for sequencing was naive CD8+ T cells sorted from blood. The sequence was obtained from a man aged 25-40 years in good health. DNA of the CDR3: TGTGCCAGCAGCCACCCTGCAGGGGGGTCCTACAATGAGCAGTTCTTC. The encoded protein is CASSHPAGGSYNEQFF.